This T cell receptor beta chain was captured in a study of T cells in Graves' hyperthyroidism and ophthalmopathy. Study in general: Peripheral blood draws took place at initial diagnosis, ahead of any treatment. Findings and limits, study-wide: The model forecast ophthalmopathy, anticipating it by a median roughly 6.5 months before onset.

Amplification of TCR beta CDR3 regions used RNA as the template. First-round RT-PCR with HTBI primers amplified the TCR CDR3 region. One entry per CDR3 protein results from TCRdb running MiXCR on the multiplex PCR reads. The sample yields 450,000 to 650,000 distinct CDR3 sequences, 12% to 15% seen once. This clonotype was seen ten or more times. The target antigen is unknown. On the basis of clinical symptoms, serum thyroxine and TRAb, thyroid ultrasound and orbital computed tomography, diagnoses were made. The PBMCs studied were ones that came from about 9.9 ml fresh peripheral blood. Input material: blood. This TCR derives from a woman between 18 and 30 years old with Graves' ophthalmopathy.

The CDR3 nucleotides are TGTGCCAGTAGTATGGAGGGGACTGGCTACACCTTC. This translates into CASSMEGTGYTF. The chain couples TRBV19 to TRBJ1-2, with D possibly TRBD1 on 5 matching bases. Trimming left V 3 bases short and J 7 bases short, with 9 bases between. The CDR3 spans 12 residues. CDR1 is LNHDA, CDR2 SQIVND, per germline (reference sequence).